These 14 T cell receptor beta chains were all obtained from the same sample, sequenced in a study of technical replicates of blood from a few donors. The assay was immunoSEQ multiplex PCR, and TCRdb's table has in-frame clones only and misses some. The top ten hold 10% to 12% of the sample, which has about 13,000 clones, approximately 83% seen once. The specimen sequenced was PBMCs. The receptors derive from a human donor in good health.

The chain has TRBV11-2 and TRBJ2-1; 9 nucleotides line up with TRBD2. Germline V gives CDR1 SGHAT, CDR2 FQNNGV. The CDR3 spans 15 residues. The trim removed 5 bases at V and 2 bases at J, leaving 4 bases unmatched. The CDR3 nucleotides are TGTGCCAGCAGCGCCGGACTAGCGCCCTACAATGAGCAGTTCTTC. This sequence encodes CASSAGLAPYNEQFF.

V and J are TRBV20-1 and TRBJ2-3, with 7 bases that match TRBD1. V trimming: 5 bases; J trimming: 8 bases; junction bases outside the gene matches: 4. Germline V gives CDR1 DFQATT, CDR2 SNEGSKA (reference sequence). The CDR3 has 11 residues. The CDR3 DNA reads TGCAGTGCTGAACAGGGGCGTACGCAGTATTTT. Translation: CSAEQGRTQYF.

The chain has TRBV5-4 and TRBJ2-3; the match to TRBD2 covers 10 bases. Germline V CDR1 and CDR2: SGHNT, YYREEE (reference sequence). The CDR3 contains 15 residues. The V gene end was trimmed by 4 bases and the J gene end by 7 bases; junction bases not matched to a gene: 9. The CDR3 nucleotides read TGTGCCAGCAGCCTAGGGGGACTAGCGTCGAATACGCAGTATTTT. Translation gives CASSLGGLASNTQYF.

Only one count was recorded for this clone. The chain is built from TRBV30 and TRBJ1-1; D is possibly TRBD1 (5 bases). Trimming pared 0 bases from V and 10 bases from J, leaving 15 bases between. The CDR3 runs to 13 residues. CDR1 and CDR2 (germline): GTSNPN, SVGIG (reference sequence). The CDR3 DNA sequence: TGTGCCTGGAGTGTACAAATAGGGGATGGAGCTTTCTTT. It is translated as CAWSVQIGDGAFF.

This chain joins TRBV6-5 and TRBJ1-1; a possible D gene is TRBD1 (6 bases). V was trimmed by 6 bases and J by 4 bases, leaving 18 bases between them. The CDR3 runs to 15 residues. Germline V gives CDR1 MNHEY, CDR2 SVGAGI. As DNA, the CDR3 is TGTGCCAGCAGGGAGACACAGGGATTGAGCACTGAAGCTTTCTTT. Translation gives CASRETQGLSTEAFF.

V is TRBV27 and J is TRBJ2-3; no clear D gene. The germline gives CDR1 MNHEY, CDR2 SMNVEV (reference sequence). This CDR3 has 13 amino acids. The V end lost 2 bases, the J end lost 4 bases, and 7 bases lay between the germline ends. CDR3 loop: CASSLQRADTQYF. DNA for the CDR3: TGTGCCAGCAGTTTACAGCGCGCAGATACGCAGTATTTT.

The DNA for the CDR3 is TGCGCCAGCAGCTTGTGGCAGGGTGACGGGGAGCTGTTTTTT. Protein sequence: CASSLWQGDGELFF. The chain uses TRBV5-1 and TRBJ2-2; possible D gene TRBD1, 5 bases. Trimming removed 1 base from V and 7 bases from J, with 11 bases in between. Germline V gene lookup returns CDR1 SGHRS and CDR2 YFSETQ. The CDR3 is 14 amino acids.

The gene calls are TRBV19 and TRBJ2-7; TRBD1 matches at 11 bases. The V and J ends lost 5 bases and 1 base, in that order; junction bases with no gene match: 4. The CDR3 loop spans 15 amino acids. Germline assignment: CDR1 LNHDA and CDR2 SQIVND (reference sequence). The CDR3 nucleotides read TGTGCCAGTAGTCTAGGGACAGGGGGTTCCTACGAGCAGTACTTC. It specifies CASSLGTGGSYEQYF.

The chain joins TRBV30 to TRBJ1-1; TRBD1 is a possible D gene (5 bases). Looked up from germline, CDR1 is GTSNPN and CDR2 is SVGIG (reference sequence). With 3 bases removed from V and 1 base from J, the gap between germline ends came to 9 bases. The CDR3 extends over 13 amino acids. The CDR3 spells CAWSWGGNTEAFF. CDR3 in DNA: TGTGCCTGGAGCTGGGGGGGGAACACTGAAGCTTTCTTT. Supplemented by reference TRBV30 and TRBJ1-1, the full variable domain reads SQTIHQWPATLVQPVGSPLSLECTVEGTSNPNLYWYRQAAGRGLQLLFYSVGIGQISSEVPQNLSASRPQDRQFILSSKKLLLSDSGFYLCAWSWGGNTEAFFGQGTRLTVV.

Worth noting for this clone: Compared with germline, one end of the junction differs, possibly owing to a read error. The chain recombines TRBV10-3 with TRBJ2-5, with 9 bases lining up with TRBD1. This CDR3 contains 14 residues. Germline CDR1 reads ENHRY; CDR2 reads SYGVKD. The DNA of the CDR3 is TGTGTCATCAGTTTGGGACAGGGCCAAGAGACCCAGTACTTC. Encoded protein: CVISLGQGQETQYF.

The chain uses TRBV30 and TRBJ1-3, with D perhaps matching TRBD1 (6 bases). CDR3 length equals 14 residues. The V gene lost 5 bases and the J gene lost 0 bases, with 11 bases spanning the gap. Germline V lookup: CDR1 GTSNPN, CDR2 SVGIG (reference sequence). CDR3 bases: TGTGCCTGGGACACAGGGAGCTCTGGAAACACCATATATTTT. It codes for CAWDTGSSGNTIYF.

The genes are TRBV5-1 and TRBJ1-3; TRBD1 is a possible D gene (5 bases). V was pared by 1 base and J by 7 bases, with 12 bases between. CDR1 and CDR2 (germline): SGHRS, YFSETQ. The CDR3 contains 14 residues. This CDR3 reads CASSLTQGGNTIYF. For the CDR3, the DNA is TGCGCCAGCAGCTTGACCCAGGGCGGTAACACCATATATTTT.

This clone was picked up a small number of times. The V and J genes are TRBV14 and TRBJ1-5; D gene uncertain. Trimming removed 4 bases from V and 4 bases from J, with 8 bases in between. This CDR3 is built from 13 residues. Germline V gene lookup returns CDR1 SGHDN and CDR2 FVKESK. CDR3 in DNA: TGTGCCAGCAGCCTACACCTTAATCAGCCCCAGCATTTT. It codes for CASSLHLNQPQHF.

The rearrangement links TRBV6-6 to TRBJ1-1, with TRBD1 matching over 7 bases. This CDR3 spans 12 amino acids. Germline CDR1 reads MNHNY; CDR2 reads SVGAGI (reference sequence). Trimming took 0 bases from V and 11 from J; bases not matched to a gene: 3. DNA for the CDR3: TGTGCCAGCAGTTACTCCCCAGGGGGGGCTTTCTTT. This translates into CASSYSPGGAFF.